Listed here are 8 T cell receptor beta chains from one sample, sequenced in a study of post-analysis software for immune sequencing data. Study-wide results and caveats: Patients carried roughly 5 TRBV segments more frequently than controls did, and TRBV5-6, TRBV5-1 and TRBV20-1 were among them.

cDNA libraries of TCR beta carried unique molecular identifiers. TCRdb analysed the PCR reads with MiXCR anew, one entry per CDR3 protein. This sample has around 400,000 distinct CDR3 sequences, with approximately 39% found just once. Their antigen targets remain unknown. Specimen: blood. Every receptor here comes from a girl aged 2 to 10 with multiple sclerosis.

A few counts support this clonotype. CDR3 nucleotides: TGTGCCAGCAGCTTAAGGGGGGGGGACTCCTACGAGCAGTACTTC. Protein product: CASSLRGGDSYEQYF. This rearrangement joins TRBV7-3 to TRBJ2-7; 7 bases agree with TRBD2. The CDR3 has 15 residues. CDR1 is SGHTA and CDR2 is FQGTGA in the germline V gene. After removal of 1 base from V and 0 bases from J, the junction contained 3 bases not matched to a gene.

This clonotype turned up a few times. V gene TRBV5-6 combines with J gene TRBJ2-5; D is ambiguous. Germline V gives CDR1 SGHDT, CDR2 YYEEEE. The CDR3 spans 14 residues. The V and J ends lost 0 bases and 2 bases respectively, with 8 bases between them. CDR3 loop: CASSLVVVQETQYF. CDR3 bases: TGTGCCAGCAGCTTGGTCGTTGTTCAAGAGACCCAGTACTTC.

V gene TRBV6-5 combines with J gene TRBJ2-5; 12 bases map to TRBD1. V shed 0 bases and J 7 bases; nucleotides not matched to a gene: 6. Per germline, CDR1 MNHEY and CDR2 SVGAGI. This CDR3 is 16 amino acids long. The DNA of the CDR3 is TGTGCCAGCAGTTACTCGCGGGACAGGGGGCCGGGGACCCAGTACTTC. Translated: CASSYSRDRGPGTQYF.

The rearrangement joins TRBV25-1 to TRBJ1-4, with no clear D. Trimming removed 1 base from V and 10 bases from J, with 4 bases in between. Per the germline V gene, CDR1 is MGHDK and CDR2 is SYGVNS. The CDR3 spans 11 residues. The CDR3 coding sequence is TGTGCCAGCAGTGAATCCGGAAAACTGTTTTTT. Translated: CASSESGKLFF.

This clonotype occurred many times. Here the CDR3 reads CSAVGGSRYEQYF. In nucleotides, the CDR3 is TGCAGCGCCGTAGGGGGCTCCCGCTACGAGCAGTACTTC. The chain couples TRBV29-1 to TRBJ2-7, with 7 bases lining up with TRBD1. Germline values: CDR1 SQVTM, CDR2 ANQGSEA. There are 13 residues in the CDR3. J lost 3 bases, V lost 7 bases, and 9 bases had no gene match.

The CDR3, as DNA: TGCAGCGAGACGAAGGGGGGCGATGAGCAGTTCTTC. It is translated as CSETKGGDEQFF. The chain joins TRBV29-1 to TRBJ2-1; D may be TRBD1 or TRBD2 (6 bases each). The CDR3 sequence is 12 residues long. The V end lost 7 bases, the J end lost 8 bases, and 15 bases lay between the germline ends. The germline CDR1 and CDR2 sequences are SQVTM and ANQGSEA.

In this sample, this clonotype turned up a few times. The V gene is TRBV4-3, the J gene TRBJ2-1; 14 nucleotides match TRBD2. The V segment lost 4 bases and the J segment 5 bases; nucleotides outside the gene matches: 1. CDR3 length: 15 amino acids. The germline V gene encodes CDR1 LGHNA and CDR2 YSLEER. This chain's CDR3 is CASSRLAGGNNEQFF. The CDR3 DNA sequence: TGCGCCAGCAGCCGACTAGCGGGAGGGAACAATGAGCAGTTCTTC.

The CDR3 DNA reads as TGCAGCGCATCTCCGGCGGAATCATACGAGCAGTACTTC. This encodes CSASPAESYEQYF. This sequence joins TRBV29-1 and TRBJ2-7, with D uncertain. This CDR3 region has 13 residues. The V end lost 7 bases, the J end lost 4 bases, and 17 bases lay between the germline ends. The V gene's germline CDR1 is SQVTM and CDR2 ANQGSEA.